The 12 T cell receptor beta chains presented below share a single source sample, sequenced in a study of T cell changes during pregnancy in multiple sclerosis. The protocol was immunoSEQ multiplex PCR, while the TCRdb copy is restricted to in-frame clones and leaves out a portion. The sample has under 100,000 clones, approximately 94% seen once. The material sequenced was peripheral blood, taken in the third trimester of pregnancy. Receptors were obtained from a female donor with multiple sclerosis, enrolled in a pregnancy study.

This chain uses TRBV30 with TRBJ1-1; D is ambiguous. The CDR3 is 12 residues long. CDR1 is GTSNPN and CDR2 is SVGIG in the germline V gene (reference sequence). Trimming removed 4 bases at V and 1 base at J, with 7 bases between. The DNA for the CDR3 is TGTGCCTGGAACTTAAGGAACACTGAAGCTTTCTTT. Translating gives CAWNLRNTEAFF.

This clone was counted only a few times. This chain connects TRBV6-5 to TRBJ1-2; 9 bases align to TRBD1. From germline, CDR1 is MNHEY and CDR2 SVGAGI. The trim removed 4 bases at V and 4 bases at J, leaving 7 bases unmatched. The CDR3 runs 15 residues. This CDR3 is CASSLPGQGLYGYTF. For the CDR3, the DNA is TGTGCCAGCAGTTTGCCGGGACAGGGACTCTATGGCTACACCTTC.

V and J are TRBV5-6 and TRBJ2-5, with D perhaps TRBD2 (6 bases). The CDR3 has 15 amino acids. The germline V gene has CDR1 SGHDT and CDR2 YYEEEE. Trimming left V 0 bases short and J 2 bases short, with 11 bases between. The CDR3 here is CASSLDGGWQETQYF. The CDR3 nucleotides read TGTGCCAGCAGCTTGGACGGGGGTTGGCAAGAGACCCAGTACTTC.

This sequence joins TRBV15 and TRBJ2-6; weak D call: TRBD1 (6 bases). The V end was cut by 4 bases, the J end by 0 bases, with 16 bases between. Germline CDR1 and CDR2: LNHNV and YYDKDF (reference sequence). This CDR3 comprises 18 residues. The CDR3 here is CATSKLTGDYSGANVLTF. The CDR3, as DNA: TGTGCCACCAGCAAGCTGACAGGAGATTACTCTGGGGCCAACGTCCTGACTTTC.

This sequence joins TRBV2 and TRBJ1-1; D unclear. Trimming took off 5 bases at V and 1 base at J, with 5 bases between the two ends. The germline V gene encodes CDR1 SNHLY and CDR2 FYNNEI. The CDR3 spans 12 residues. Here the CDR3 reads CASSSGNTEAFF. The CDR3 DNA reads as TGTGCCAGCAGTTCCGGGAACACTGAAGCTTTCTTT.

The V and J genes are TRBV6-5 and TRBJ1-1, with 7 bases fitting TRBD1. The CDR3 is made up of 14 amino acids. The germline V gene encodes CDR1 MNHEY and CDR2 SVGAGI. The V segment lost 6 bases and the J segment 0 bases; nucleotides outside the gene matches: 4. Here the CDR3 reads CASRLDRVNTEAFF. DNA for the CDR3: TGTGCCAGCAGATTAGACAGGGTGAACACTGAAGCTTTCTTT.

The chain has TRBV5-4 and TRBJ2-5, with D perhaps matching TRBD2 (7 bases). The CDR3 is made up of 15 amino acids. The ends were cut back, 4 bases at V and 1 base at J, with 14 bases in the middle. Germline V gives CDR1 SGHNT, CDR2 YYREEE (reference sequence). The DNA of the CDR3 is TGTGCCAGCAGCCAACCACGGGGGGCCCAAGAGACCCAGTACTTC. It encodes CASSQPRGAQETQYF. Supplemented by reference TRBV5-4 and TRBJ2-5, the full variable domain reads ETGVTQSPTHLIKTRGQQVTLRCSSQSGHNTVSWYQQALGQGPQFIFQYYREEENGRGNFPPRFSGLQFPNYSSELNVNALELDDSALYLCASSQPRGAQETQYFGPGTRLLVL.

The CDR3 DNA sequence: TGTGCCAGCAGCTCCCCGGGGACAGGGGCAGATACGCAGTATTTT. Translating it yields CASSSPGTGADTQYF. The J gene is TRBJ2-3, the V gene TRBV11-1; 10 nucleotides match TRBD1. The CDR3 loop spans 15 amino acids. From germline, CDR1 is SGHAT and CDR2 FQDESV (reference sequence). The V segment lost 4 bases and the J segment 4 bases; nucleotides outside the gene matches: 5. Using reference TRBV11-1 and TRBJ2-3 for the parts outside the CDR3, the full variable domain is EAEVAQSPRYKITEKSQAVAFWCDPISGHATLYWYRQILGQGPELLVQFQDESVVDDSQLPKDRFSAERLKGVDSTLKIQPAELGDSAMYLCASSSPGTGADTQYFGPGTRLTVL.

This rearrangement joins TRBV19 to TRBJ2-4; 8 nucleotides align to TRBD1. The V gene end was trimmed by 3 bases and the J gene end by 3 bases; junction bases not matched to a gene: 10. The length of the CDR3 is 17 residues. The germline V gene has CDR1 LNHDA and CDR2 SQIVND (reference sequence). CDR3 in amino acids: CASSILWQGAVKNIQYF. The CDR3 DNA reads TGTGCCAGTAGTATTTTGTGGCAGGGGGCGGTCAAAAACATTCAGTACTTC.

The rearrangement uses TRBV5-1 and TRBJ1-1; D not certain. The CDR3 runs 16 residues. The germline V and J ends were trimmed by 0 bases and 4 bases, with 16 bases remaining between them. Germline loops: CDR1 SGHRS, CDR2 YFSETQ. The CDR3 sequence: CASSLVGVGEGTEAFF. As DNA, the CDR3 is TGCGCCAGCAGCTTGGTCGGGGTTGGGGAAGGCACTGAAGCTTTCTTT.

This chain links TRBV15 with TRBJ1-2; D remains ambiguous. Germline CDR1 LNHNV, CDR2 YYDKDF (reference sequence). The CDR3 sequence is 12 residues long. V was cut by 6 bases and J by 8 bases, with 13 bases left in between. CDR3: CATREVGEGYTF. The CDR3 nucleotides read TGTGCCACCAGGGAGGTGGGAGAGGGCTACACCTTC.

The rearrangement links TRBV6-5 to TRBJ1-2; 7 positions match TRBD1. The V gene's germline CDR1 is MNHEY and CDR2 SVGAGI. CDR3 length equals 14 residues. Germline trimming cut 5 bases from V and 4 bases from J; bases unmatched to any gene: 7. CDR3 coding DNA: TGTGCCAGCAGTCGTTTCGACAGGGTCTATGGCTACACCTTC. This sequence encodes CASSRFDRVYGYTF.